Sequencing of this TCR beta chain was carried out in a study of beta chain features in type 1 diabetes. Across the whole study: Sorted cell examination encompassed roughly 98,000,000 cells across all samples.

This clone was counted ten times or more. Its target is unknown. Sequencing targeted expressed TCRB transcripts, as all isolated RNA had been reverse transcribed. Naive, central memory and regulatory T cell samples came to a mean of roughly 3.6 million reads. Using immunoSEQ multiplex PCR, the repertoire was profiled, and TCRdb retains in-frame clones only, with some absent. In the table there are 300,000 to 400,000 clones, over 7% of which are singletons. Whole-study results and caveats: TCRB CDR3 length was moderately but significantly reduced in all four CD4+ subsets of Type 1 diabetes patients.

Germline V gene lookup returns CDR1 SEHNR and CDR2 FQNEAQ (reference sequence). The CDR3 spans 14 residues. V dropped 2 bases and J dropped 7 bases, with 9 bases sitting between them. The sequence was collected from a man aged 25 to 45 with type 1 diabetes. The chain employs TRBV7-9 and TRBJ1-6; D remains ambiguous. The sequencing input was central memory CD4+ T cells from blood. CDR3 region: CASSLMEENSPLHF. DNA for the CDR3: TGTGCCAGCAGCTTAATGGAGGAGAATTCACCCCTCCACTTT.